This T cell receptor (beta chain) appears in the sequencing data of a study of T cell changes during pregnancy in multiple sclerosis. The CDR3 contains 12 residues. Germline CDR1 reads SGHDT; CDR2 reads YYEEEE. V lost 0 bases and J 11 bases, leaving 11 bases between the germline ends. Sequencing was performed with immunoSEQ multiplex PCR; in TCRdb, only in-frame clones are kept and a portion is missing. The profile shows 25,000 to 40,000 clones, about 91% of them singletons. This sequence joins TRBV5-6 and TRBJ1-1; D unclear. The TCR sequence derives from a female donor with multiple sclerosis, enrolled in a pregnancy study. This specimen was CD8+ T cells from peripheral blood mononuclear cells, taken before pregnancy. The CDR3 here is CASSLAEGSAFF. CDR3 sequence (DNA): TGTGCCAGCAGCTTGGCCGAGGGCTCGGCTTTCTTT.